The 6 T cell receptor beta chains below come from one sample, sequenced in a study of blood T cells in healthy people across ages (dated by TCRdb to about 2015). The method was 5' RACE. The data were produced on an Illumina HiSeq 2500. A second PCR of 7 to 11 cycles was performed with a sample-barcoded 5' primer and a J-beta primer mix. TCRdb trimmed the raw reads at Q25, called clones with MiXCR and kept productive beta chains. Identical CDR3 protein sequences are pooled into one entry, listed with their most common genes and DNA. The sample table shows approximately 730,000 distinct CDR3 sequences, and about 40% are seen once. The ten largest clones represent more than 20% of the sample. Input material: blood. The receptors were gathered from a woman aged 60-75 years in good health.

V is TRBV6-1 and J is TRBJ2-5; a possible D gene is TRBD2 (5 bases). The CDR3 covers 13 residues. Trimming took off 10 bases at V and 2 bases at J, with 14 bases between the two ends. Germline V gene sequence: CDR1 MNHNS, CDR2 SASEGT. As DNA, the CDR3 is TGTGCCACCACGGGATTCTATCAAGAGACCCAGTACTTC. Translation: CATTGFYQETQYF.

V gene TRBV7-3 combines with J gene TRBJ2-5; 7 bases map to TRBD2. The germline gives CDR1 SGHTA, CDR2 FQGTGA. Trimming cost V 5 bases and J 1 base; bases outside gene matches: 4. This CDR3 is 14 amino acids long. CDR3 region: CASSTGTIQETQYF. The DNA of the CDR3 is TGTGCCAGCAGCACTGGGACTATCCAAGAGACCCAGTACTTC.

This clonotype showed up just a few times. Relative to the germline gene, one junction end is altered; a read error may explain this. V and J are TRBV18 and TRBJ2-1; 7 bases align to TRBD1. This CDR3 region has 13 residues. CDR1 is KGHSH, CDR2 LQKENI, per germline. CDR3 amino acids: CAGSLTGYNEQFF. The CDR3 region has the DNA TGTGCCGGCTCACTGACAGGGTACAATGAGCAGTTCTTC.

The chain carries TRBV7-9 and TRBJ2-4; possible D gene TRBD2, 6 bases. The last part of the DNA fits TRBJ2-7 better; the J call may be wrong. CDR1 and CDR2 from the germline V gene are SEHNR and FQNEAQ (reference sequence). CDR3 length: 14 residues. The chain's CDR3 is CASMTGGISYEQYF. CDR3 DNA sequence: TGTGCCAGCATGACCGGAGGGATCTCCTACGAGCAGTACTTC.

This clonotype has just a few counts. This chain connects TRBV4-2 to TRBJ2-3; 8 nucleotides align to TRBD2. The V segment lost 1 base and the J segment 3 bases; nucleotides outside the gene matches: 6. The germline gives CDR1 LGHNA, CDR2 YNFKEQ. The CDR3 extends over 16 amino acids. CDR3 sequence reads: CASSQGAGGITDTQYF. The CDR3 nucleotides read TGTGCCAGCAGCCAAGGCGCGGGAGGAATTACAGATACGCAGTATTTT.

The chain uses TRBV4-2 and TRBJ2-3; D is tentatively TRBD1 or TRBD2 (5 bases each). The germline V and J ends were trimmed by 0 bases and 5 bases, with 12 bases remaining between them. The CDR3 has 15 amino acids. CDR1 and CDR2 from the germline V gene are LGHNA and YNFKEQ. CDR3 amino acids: CASSQDRGAKDTQYF. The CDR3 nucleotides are TGTGCCAGCAGCCAAGATAGAGGGGCGAAAGATACGCAGTATTTT.